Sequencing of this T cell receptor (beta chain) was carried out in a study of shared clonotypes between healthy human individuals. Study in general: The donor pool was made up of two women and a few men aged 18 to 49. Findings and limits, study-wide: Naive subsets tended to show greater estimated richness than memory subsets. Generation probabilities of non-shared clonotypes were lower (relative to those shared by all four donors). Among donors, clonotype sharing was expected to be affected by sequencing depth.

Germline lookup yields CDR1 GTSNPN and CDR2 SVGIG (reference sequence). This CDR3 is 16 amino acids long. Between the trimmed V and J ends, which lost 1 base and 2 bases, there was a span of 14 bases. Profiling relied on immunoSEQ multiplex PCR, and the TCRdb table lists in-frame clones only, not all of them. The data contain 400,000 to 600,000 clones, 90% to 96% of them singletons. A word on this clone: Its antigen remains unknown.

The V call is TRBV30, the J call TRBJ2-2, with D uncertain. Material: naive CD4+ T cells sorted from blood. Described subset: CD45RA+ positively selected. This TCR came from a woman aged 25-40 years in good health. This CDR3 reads CAWSAQPQVNTGELFF. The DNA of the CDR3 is TGTGCCTGGAGTGCCCAACCCCAAGTAAACACCGGGGAGCTGTTTTTT.